The TCR beta chain under discussion was sequenced for a study of cytomegalovirus exposure and HLA in healthy donors (dated by TCRdb to 2017 to 2019). Concerning the study at large: In an earlier analysis of under 750 of the donors, around 290 Gb of sequence data and 120 million or so unique TCR beta sequences from about 179 million T cells were reported. On average, around 240,000 unique TCR beta nucleotide sequences were sequenced per donor among several hundred genotyped donors of the cohort, with around 19% of those sequences being non-productive. Along with the roughly 670-subject first cohort, a separate validation cohort of approximately 110 different subjects was used. Of the roughly 400 genotyped donors, 80% to 90% were placed in the genetic ancestry cluster associated with self-reported Caucasian donors. All discovery cohort repertoires had been generated using a single sequencing platform. Rather than drawing on any new phenotypic data, the later analysis identified candidate immune exposures from TCR beta sequences and the way those sequences occurred across donors. The study used immunosequencing to profile the T cell repertoires of under 700 subjects and linked those repertoires to cytomegalovirus serostatus. A handful of DR-DQ haplotypes were handled as single units for association and clustering because linkage in the cohort was strong. To decide whether each TCR beta V gene segment behaved as functional or pseudogenic, an earlier analysis of some 580 of the donors relied on high-throughput TCR beta sequencing. Typing coverage varied by locus: about 620-630 donors for A, B, C, DRB1 and DQB1; roughly 520 for DQA1; more than 600 for DPA1; roughly 470 for DPB1. A later analysis re-examined previously published TCR beta repertoires from more than 600 donors and added high-resolution HLA genotyping to investigate patterns of TCR occurrence. A later genetic analysis used genome-wide SNP genotypes for about 65% of the roughly 700 donors, treating that subset as a discovery cohort. HLA typing included class I and class II loci at four-digit resolution. Roughly 300 gigabases of sequencing data and around 85 million unique TCR sequences made up an early release that covered several hundred HLA-typed donors. The study aimed to test whether cataloging public T cell receptors could reveal signatures of past pathogen exposure. Donor age, sex, ethnicity and CMV serostatus were compiled together with the repertoire data. To predict cytomegalovirus infection status, the study brought together high-throughput TCR immunosequencing, statistical association of individual TCRs with disease status, and machine learning.

In total, roughly 710 healthy bone marrow donors made up the cohort. Cohort members were all nominally healthy when sampled, although unrecorded immune exposures were likely present. The donor tested CMV seronegative, placing the donor among the approximately 360 seronegative members of the cohort. A peripheral blood sample was provided by each donor, and peripheral blood mononuclear cells were used for TCR beta sequencing. Genomic DNA extraction from the blood cell samples was performed with the Qiagen DNeasy Blood Extraction Kit. Library preparation was by the immunoSEQ multiplex PCR assay. The multiplex PCR relied on a mix of 60 forward primers for TCR Vbeta segments and 13 reverse primers for TCR Jbeta segments. The CDR3 region of rearranged TCR beta genes was amplified from genomic DNA by a multiplex PCR assay. The amplified TCR beta libraries were sequenced on the Illumina HiSeq System as 87-base-pair reads. As for how the authors treated the data: Across the 666 repertoires, a later analysis counted 80 million or so unique TCR beta chains, roughly 11 million of which were shared by at least two donors. Raw reads were error-corrected and collapsed into unique sequences by a nearest-neighbor algorithm in which closely related sequences were merged to remove PCR and sequencing errors. To assign V, D and J gene segments, CDR3 sequences were aligned to IMGT reference sequences. For a sequence to be retained, a match of at least six nucleotides to both a V gene segment and a J gene segment was required. Rearrangements were called productive when the CDR3 lacked stop codons and stayed in frame with V and J; all others were non-productive. Following IMGT convention, CDR3 was defined as the stretch from the second conserved V-encoded cysteine to the conserved J-encoded phenylalanine. The earlier analysis of roughly 590 of the donors excluded sequences that lacked an unambiguous match to a single V gene segment. In an earlier analysis of several hundred of the donors, V segments were called functional above 56.7% productive rearrangements and were called segregating when the between-donor standard deviation exceeded 5%. A statistical classification framework was developed to diagnose cytomegalovirus status using the catalog of TCR beta chain sequences. In a later analysis, TCR nucleotide sequences were compared against IMGT/GENE-DB human TR gene sequences so that V and J genes could be assigned. The TCRdist pipeline was used in a later analysis to assign CDR3 sequences and most-parsimonious VDJ recombination scenarios. In a later analysis, every TCR beta chain was defined by the combination of its CDR3 amino acid sequence and its V-gene family, and reads without a unique V-gene family were dropped. In a later analysis, a few hundred highly shared, low-generation-probability nucleotide sequences were removed to address suspected cross-contamination and a sequencing artifact. In a later analysis, a clonal expansion index for each public chain was calculated from normalized within-repertoire ranks of inferred template counts. In a later analysis, generation probabilities were computed with a VDJ recombination model fitted to out-of-frame rearrangements, and the resulting probabilities were checked against IGoR. Hypergeometric tests were used in a later analysis to score TCR-TCR, TCR-HLA and TCR-CMV co-occurrence, with a repertoire-size bias correction applied to the TCR pairs. In a later analysis, false discovery rates were estimated by permuting HLA or CMV assignments 20 times. In a later analysis, co-occurring TCRs were grouped with DBSCAN, and TCRdist sequence similarity was added when clustering was performed within HLA-allele-positive subsets. Repertoires with fewer than 30,000 or more than 120,000 public chains were left out of co-occurrence clustering, as were about 5 repertoires with anomalous nucleotide sharing. In its TCRdb copy, this immuneACCESS table keeps in-frame sequences only and misses some clones. Where compared with another copy, unresolved V genes explain less than half of these, and the others have no known cause. The D gene and trimming were derived from the DNA, and the V and J assignments and clone size from that table. The sample yields about 140,000 clones; 80% were counted once. The ten largest clonotypes hold about 2.2% of the sample.

Findings and caveats that apply to the study as a whole: An earlier analysis of approximately 530 of the donors showed that most TCR beta V segments appeared in productive rearrangements either about 87% or about 30% of the time, which broadly matched IMGT annotations. Roughly uniform sequencing depth across donors was assumed in presence/absence analyses, although this assumption may not hold. The authors suggested that the approach could potentially be generalized to other disease states and immunological phenotypes. Because HLA typing was unavailable for some donors at each locus, only the typed subset was used in association tests. Across donors, most TCR sequences were observed very rarely, whereas some public TCRs were present in many individuals. In a later genetic analysis, fewer N-insertions in productive TCRs were reported among donors in an Asian-associated ancestry cluster than the 666-donor mean. In this cohort, only TCR beta chains were sequenced, and detectable features were limited by the absence of alpha or paired-chain data. Because counts were too low, about 18 rarely observed V segments, including chromosome 9 orphons, were left out of the earlier analysis of 587 of the donors. The study listed 164 TCR beta chains as associated with cytomegalovirus. In a later analysis, HLA-associated TCR beta chains were found to be more clonally expanded and to have lower generation probabilities than equally common non-associated chains. When HLA alleles, especially DR and DQ, strongly co-occurred, attributing TCR associations to individual alleles was difficult. In both the original and validation cohorts, the classifier was reported to diagnose cytomegalovirus status with high specificity and sensitivity. A later analysis found that most CMV-associated TCR beta chains appeared HLA-restricted, with HLA associations seemingly driven largely by CMV exposure. CMV serostatus was the only immune exposure information available for the cohort. Some IMGT-functional V segments, including TRBV6-2 and TRBV6-3, could not be told apart with the 87-base-pair reads, so those segments were excluded. Linkage disequilibrium might explain the correlated functional status among segregating V segments, but an unknown experimental factor could not be excluded. A further reported finding was that TCR beta sequences accurately predicted the HLA-A and HLA-B alleles for most subjects in the first cohort. At a false discovery rate of 0.05, a later analysis linked 16,000 or so TCR beta sequences to specific HLA alleles. Several of the top co-occurrence clusters appeared to be linked to parvovirus B19, influenza, CMV and Epstein-Barr virus, according to a later analysis. According to a later analysis, TCR association rates differed among HLA loci, with DRB1 alleles showing the most associated TCRs and HLA-C alleles showing the fewest. A group of highly shared sequence variants was considered likely to be a technical artifact of the sequencing pipeline. In a later genetic analysis, a missense DCLRE1C variant was associated with V-gene and J-gene trimming of TCR beta chains, and the association was replicated in an independent cohort. A few of the identified cytomegalovirus-associated TCR beta chains were confirmed in vitro to be specific for cytomegalovirus antigens.

Clipping removes 5 bases from V and 6 bases from J, with 5 as the unmatched junction base count. Counted from cysteine to phenylalanine, this CDR3 has 13 amino acids. The retained sequence is limited to the CDR3, 39 bases, with the frame set at the first base. CDR1 and CDR2 are drawn from the germline V gene: SNHLY, FYNNEI. This clone was seen a single time. No cognate antigen has been identified for it. No much larger clonotype is one base removed from it; base qualities were not supplied. The specimen sequenced was PBMCs. The TCR sequence derives from a man aged 50-59 years in good health and CMV-seronegative. Recombination joined TRBV2 with TRBJ2-5; TRBD2 matches 8 bases in the middle. The bases are TGTGCCAGCAGTAATAGCGGGGAGAAGACCCAGTACTTC. Its translation reads: CASSNSGEKTQYF.